This T cell receptor beta chain derives from a study of OX40 agonist ivuxolimab in advanced cancers. Study at large: Ivuxolimab, an agonistic anti-OX40 (CD134) antibody, was given to patients.

Trimming took 6 bases from V and 4 from J; bases not matched to a gene: 10. CDR1 MDHEN and CDR2 SYDVKM come from the germline V gene. The CDR3 spans 15 residues. The assay was immunoSEQ multiplex PCR, and TCRdb's table has in-frame clones only and misses some. The sample carries roughly 91,000 clones, about 90% recorded once. This clone was recorded only once. The source is an adult with an advanced solid tumor such as melanoma, head and neck, liver or kidney cancer. The gene calls are TRBV28 and TRBJ2-7, with 9 bases matching TRBD1. The specimen was CD4+ or CD8+ T cells sorted from blood, collected in a trial of the OX40 agonist ivuxolimab. The CDR3 bases are TGTGCCAGCAGCCCAGGCCCGACAGGGGGGTACGAGCAGTACTTC. Translated, it gives CASSPGPTGGYEQYF.